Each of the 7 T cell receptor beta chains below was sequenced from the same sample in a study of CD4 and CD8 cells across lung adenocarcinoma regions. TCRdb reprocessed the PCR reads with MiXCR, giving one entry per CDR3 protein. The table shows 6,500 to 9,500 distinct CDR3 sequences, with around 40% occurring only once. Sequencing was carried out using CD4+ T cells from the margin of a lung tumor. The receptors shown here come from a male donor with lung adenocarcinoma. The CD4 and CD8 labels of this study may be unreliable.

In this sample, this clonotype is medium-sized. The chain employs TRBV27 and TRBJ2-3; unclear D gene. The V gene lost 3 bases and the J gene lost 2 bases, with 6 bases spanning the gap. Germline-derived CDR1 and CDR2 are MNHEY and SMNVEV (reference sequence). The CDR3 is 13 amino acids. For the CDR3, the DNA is TGTGCCAGCAGTTTCTTTATCACAGATACGCAGTATTTT. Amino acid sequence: CASSFFITDTQYF.

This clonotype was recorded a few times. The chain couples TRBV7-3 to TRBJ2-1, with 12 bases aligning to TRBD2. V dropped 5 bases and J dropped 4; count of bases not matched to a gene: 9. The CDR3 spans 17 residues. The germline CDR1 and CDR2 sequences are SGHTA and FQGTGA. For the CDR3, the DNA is TGTGCCAGCAGCCCCTATCAACTAGCGGGGGGATACAATGAGCAGTTCTTC. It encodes CASSPYQLAGGYNEQFF.

The CDR3 loop reads CASSFGSSTDTQYF. The CDR3 bases are TGTGCCAGCAGCTTTGGAAGTTCCACAGATACGCAGTATTTT. The chain employs TRBV7-2 and TRBJ2-3; D remains unclear. The length of the CDR3 is 14 residues. Germline assignment: CDR1 SGHTA and CDR2 FQGNSA. The V end lost 3 bases, the J end lost 2 bases, and 9 bases lay between the germline ends.

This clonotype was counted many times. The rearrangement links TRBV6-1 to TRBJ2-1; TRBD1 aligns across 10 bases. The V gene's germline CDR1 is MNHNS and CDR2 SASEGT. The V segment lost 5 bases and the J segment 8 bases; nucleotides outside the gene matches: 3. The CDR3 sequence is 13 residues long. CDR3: CASSRDRGDEQFF. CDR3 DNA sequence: TGTGCCAGCAGTAGGGACAGGGGCGATGAGCAGTTCTTC.

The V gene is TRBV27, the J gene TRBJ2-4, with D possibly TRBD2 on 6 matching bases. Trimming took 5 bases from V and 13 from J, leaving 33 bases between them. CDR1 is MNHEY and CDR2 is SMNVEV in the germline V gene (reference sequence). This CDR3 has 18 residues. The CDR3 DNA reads TGTGCCAGCAGTACGGGAGTCTCGAGGCCAGGACGCAAAAATGTGCAGTACTTC. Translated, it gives CASSTGVSRPGRKNVQYF.

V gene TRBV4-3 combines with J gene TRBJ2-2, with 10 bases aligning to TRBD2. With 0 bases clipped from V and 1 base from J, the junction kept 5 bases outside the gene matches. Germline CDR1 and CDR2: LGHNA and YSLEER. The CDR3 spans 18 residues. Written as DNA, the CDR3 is TGCGCCAGCAGCCAAGATCTACAGCGGGGGGGGAACACCGGGGAGCTGTTTTTT. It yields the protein CASSQDLQRGGNTGELFF.

This CDR3 is CASSDTSGREEQYF. CDR3 nucleotides: TGCGCCAGCAGTGACACTAGCGGGAGGGAAGAGCAGTACTTC. The chain is built from TRBV10-1 and TRBJ2-1; 13 positions agree with TRBD2. The DNA end is more similar to TRBJ2-7, so the J call may be wrong. The germline gives CDR1 WNHNN, CDR2 SYGVQD (reference sequence). CDR3 length: 14 residues.